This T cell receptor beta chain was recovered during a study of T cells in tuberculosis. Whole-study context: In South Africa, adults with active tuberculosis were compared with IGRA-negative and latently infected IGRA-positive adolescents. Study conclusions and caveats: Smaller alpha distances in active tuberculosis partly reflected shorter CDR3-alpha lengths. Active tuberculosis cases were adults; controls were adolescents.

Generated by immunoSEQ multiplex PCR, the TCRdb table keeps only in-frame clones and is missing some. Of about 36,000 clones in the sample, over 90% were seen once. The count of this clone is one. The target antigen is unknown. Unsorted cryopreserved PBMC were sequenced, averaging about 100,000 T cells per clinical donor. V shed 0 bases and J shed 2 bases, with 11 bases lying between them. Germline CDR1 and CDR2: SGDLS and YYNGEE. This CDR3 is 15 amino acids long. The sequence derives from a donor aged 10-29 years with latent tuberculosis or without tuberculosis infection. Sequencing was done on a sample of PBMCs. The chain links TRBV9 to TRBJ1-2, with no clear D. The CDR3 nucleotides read TGTGCCAGCAGCGTAGAAGTTTCGGTGAACTATGGCTACACCTTC. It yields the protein CASSVEVSVNYGYTF.